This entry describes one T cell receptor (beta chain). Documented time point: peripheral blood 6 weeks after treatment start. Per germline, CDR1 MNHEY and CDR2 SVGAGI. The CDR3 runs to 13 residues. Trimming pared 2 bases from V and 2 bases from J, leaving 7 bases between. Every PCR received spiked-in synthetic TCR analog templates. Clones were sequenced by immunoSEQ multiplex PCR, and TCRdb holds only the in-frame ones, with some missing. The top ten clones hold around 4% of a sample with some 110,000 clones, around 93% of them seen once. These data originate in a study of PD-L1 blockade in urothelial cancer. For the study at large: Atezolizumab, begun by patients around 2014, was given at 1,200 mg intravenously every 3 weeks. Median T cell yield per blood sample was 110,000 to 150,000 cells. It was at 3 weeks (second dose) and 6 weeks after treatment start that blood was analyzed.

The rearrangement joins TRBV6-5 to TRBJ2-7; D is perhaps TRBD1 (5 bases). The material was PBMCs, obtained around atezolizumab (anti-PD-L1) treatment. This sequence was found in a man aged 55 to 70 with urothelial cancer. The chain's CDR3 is CASSYTGPYEQYF. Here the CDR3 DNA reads TGTGCCAGCAGTTACACAGGCCCCTACGAGCAGTACTTC.